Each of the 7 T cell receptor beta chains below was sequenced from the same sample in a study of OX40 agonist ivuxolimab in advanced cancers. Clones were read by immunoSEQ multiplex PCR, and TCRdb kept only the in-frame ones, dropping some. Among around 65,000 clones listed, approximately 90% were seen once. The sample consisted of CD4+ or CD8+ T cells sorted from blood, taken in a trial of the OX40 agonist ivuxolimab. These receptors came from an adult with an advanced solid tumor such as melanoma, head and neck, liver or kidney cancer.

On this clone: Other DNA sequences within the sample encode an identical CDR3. CDR3 DNA sequence: TGTGCCAGCAGCTTAGAAGGGGATACGCAGTATTTT. This translates into CASSLEGDTQYF. This chain joins TRBV7-6 and TRBJ2-3, with D unclear. CDR1 and CDR2 (germline): SGHVS, FNYEAQ. CDR3 length: 12 residues. Trimming cost V 1 base and J 6 bases, with 5 bases left between them.

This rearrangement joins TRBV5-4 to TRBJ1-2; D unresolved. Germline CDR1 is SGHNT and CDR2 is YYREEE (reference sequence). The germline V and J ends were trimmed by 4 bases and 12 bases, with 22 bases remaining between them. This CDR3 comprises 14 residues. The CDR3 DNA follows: TGTGCCAGCAGCCCCGAGTGGGGTTCAGCCGAGAACACCTTC. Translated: CASSPEWGSAENTF. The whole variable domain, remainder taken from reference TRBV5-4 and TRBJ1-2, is ETGVTQSPTHLIKTRGQQVTLRCSSQSGHNTVSWYQQALGQGPQFIFQYYREEENGRGNFPPRFSGLQFPNYSSELNVNALELDDSALYLCASSPEWGSAENTFGSGTRLTVV.

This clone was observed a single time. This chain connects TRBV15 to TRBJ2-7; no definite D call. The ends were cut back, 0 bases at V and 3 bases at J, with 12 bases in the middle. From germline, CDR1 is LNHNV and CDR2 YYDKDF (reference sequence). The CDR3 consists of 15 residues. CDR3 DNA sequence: TGTGCCACCAGCAGAGATTCGCATCTGGGCTACGAGCAGTACTTC. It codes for CATSRDSHLGYEQYF.

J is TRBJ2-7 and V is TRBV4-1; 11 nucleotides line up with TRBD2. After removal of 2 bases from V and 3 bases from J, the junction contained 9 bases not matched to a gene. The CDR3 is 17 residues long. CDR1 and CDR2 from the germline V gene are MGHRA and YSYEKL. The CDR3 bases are TGCGCCAGCAGCCAAAGTAGCGGGGGGGCAGGAATCTACGAGCAGTACTTC. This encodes CASSQSSGGAGIYEQYF.

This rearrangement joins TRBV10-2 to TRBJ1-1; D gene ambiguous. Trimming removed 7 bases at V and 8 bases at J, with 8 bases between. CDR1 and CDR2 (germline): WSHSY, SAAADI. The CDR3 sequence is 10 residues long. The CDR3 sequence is CASMSGEAFF. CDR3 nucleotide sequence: TGCGCCAGCATGAGCGGGGAAGCTTTCTTT.

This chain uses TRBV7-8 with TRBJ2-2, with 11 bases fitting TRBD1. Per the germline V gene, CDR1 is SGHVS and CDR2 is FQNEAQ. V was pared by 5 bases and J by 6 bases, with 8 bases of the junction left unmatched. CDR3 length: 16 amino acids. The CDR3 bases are TGTGCCAGCAGCCCACGGACAGGGGGCGCCTCCGGGGAGCTGTTTTTT. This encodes CASSPRTGGASGELFF.

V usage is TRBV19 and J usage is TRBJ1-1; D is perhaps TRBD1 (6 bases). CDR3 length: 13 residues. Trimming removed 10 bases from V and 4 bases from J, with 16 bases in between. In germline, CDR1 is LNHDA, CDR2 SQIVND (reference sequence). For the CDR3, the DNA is TGTGCCACCAGAATGGGGGGCGGCACTGAAGCTTTCTTT. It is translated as CATRMGGGTEAFF.